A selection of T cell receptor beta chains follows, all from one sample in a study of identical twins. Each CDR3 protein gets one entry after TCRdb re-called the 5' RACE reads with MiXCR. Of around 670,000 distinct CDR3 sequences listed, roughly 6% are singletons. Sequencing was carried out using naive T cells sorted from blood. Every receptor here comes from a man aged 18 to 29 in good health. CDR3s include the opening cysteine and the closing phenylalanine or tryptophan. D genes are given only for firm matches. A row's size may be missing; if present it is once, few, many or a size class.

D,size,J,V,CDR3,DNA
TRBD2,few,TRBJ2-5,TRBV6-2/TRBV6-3,CATAQLGVLAGVEETQYF,TGTGCCACGGCCCAACTGGGGGTCCTAGCGGGAGTGGAAGAGACCCAGTACTTC
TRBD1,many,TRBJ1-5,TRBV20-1,CSARDPGGQPQHF,TGCAGTGCTAGAGACCCAGGGGGGCAGCCCCAGCATTTT
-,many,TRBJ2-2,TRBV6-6,CASSWSGELFF,TGTGCCAGCTCGTGGTCCGGGGAGCTGTTTTTT
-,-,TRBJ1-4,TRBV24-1,CATRGTVDEKLFF,TGTGCCACCAGAGGGACGGTGGATGAAAAACTGTTTTTT
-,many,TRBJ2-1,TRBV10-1,CASSEVAAEQFF,TGCGCCAGCAGTGAGGTGGCAGCGGAGCAGTTCTTC
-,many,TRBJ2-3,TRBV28,CASSLWTRGTDTQYF,TGTGCCAGCAGTTTATGGACCCGGGGCACAGATACGCAGTATTTT
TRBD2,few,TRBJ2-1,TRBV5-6,CASSLGLAAFNEQFF,TGTGCCAGCAGCTTGGGACTAGCGGCTTTCAATGAGCAGTTCTTC
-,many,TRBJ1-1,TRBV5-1,CASSGDGMNTEAFF,TGCGCCAGCAGCGGGGACGGTATGAACACTGAAGCTTTCTTT
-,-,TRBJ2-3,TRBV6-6,CASSTPVSDTQYF,TGTGCCAGCAGTACCCCGGTGTCAGATACGCAGTATTTT
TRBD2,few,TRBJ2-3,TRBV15,CATSRDRGLADSTDTQYF,TGTGCCACCAGCAGAGATCGAGGACTAGCGGATAGCACAGATACGCAGTATTTT
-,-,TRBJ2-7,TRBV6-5,CASSYSETGLEQYF,TGTGCCAGCAGTTACTCCGAGACAGGCCTCGAGCAGTACTTC
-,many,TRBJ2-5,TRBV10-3,CAISELRDIKYF,TGTGCCATCAGTGAGCTCCGGGACATTAAGTACTTC
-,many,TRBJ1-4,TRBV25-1,CASSQSEKLFF,TGTGCCAGCTCACAGTCCGAAAAACTGTTTTTT
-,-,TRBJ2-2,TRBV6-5,CASSYSWTYTGELFF,TGTGCCAGCAGTTACTCGTGGACTTATACCGGGGAGCTGTTTTTT
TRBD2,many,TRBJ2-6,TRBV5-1,CASSLAGRGSGANVLTF,TGCGCCAGCAGCTTGGCCGGGAGGGGATCTGGGGCCAACGTCCTGACTTTC
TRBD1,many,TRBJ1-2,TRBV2,CASSEGTANYGYTF,TGTGCCAGCAGTGAGGGGACAGCTAACTATGGCTACACCTTC
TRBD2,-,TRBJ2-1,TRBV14,CASSLRTSGSQFF,TGTGCCAGCAGTCTCCGGACTAGCGGGAGCCAGTTCTTC
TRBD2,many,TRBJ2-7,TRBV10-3,CAISESRREVRGEQYF,TGTGCCATCAGTGAGAGCCGGCGGGAGGTCCGTGGCGAGCAGTACTTC
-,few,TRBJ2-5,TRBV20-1,CSASILAMETQYF,TGCAGTGCTAGTATTCTTGCGATGGAGACCCAGTACTTC
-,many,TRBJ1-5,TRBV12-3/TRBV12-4,CASVGNTSNQPQHF,TGTGCCAGCGTAGGGAATACAAGCAATCAGCCCCAGCATTTT
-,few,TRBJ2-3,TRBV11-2,CASSLGPGTADTQYF,TGTGCCAGCAGCTTAGGTCCGGGTACAGCAGATACGCAGTATTTT
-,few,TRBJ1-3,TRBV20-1,CSARVSGPGNTIYF,TGCAGTGCTAGAGTATCGGGGCCAGGAAACACCATATATTTT
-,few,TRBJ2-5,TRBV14,CASSQEWYQETQYF,TGTGCCAGCAGCCAAGAGTGGTACCAAGAGACCCAGTACTTC
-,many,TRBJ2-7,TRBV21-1,CASSNNRGHYEQYF,TGTGCCAGCAGCAACAACAGGGGACACTACGAGCAGTACTTC
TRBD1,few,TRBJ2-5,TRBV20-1,CSAIPWTGGGETQYF,TGCAGTGCTATTCCCTGGACAGGGGGGGGGGAGACCCAGTACTTC
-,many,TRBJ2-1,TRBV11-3,CASSAGLGVGYNEQFF,TGTGCCAGCAGCGCCGGTTTAGGGGTGGGCTACAATGAGCAGTTCTTC
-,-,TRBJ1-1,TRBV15,CATSREPAQAFF,TGTGCCACCAGCAGAGAACCAGCTCAGGCTTTCTTT
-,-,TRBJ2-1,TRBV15,CATSRDGRQFF,TGTGCCACCAGCAGAGACGGGAGGCAGTTCTTC
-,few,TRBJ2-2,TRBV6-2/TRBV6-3,CASSYSILATITGELFF,TGTGCCAGCAGTTACTCGATCCTGGCGACTATCACCGGGGAGCTGTTTTTT
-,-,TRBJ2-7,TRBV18,CASSSAGYSSYEQYF,TGTGCCAGCTCCTCAGCAGGTTATAGCTCCTACGAGCAGTACTTC
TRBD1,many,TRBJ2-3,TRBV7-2,CASSNAGTGNADTQYF,TGTGCCAGCTCGAATGCCGGGACAGGGAATGCAGATACGCAGTATTTT
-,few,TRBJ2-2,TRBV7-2,CASSLGHLPAGELFF,TGTGCCAGCAGCTTAGGACACCTCCCCGCCGGGGAGCTGTTTTTT
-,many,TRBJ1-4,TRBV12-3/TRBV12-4,CASSLEGGEEKLFF,TGTGCCAGCAGTTTAGAGGGAGGGGAGGAGAAACTGTTTTTT
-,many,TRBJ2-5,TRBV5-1,CASSWSGELTQYF,TGCGCCAGCAGCTGGTCGGGGGAGTTGACCCAGTACTTC
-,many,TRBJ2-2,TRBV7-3,CASSLKPRSANTGELFF,TGTGCCAGCAGCTTAAAACCCCGGAGCGCGAACACCGGGGAGCTGTTTTTT
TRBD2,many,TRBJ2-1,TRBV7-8,CASSLGRLADSRDEQFF,TGTGCCAGCAGCTTAGGGCGGCTAGCGGATTCAAGGGATGAGCAGTTCTTC
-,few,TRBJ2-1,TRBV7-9,CASSTGVGQFF,TGTGCCAGCAGCACCGGGGTAGGCCAGTTCTTC
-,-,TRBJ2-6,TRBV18,CASSPPIQGLTF,TGTGCCAGCTCACCACCGATCCAGGGTCTGACTTTC
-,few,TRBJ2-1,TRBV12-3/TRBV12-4,CASARETRYNEQFF,TGTGCCAGCGCTCGGGAGACCCGCTACAATGAGCAGTTCTTC
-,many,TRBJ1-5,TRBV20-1,CSASGTGLQPQHF,TGCAGTGCTAGTGGGACGGGCCTTCAGCCCCAGCATTTT
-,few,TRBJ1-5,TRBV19,CASSITGYQPQHF,TGTGCCAGTAGTATTACGGGTTATCAGCCCCAGCATTTT
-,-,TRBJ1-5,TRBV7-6,CASSPPINRRNQPQHF,TGTGCCAGCAGCCCACCTATAAACAGACGCAATCAGCCCCAGCATTTT
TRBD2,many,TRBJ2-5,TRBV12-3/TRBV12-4,CASTLGLAETQYF,TGTGCCAGCACCTTGGGACTAGCGGAGACCCAGTACTTC
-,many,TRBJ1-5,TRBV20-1,CSARTFSNQPQHF,TGCAGTGCCCGGACATTTAGCAATCAGCCCCAGCATTTT
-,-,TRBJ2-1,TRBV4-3,CASSQEGFEQFF,TGCGCCAGCAGCCAAGAGGGCTTTGAGCAGTTCTTC